This is a list of T cell receptor beta chains from one sample in a study of blood T cell repertoires in COVID-19. Assay: immunoSEQ multiplex PCR; the TCRdb copy retains only in-frame clones and omits some. Here the sample spans around 200,000 clones, more than 80% being singletons. The specimen was PBMCs or T cells enriched from blood (not recorded which). The receptors here all came from a man aged 30 to 45 who had recovered from COVID-19. The CDR3 runs from the conserved cysteine through the conserved F or W. D genes are given only for firm matches.

v_call	j_call	d_call	cdr3_nt	cdr3_aa
TRBV6-5	TRBJ2-2	-	TGTGCCAGCAGTTACAGGGGGGGAGAGCTGTTTTTT	CASSYRGGELFF
TRBV19	TRBJ1-6	TRBD1	TGTGCCAGTAGTCCCAGGGGACAGGGGAATAATTCACCCCTCCACTTT	CASSPRGQGNNSPLHF
TRBV7-9	TRBJ2-1	-	TGTGCCAGCAGCTTAGGGTCATTACTGGGGGGACGGACCTACAATGAGCAGTTCTTC	CASSLGSLLGGRTYNEQFF
TRBV15	TRBJ1-2	-	TGTGCCACCAGCAGTACGACAGCCGGGGGTGGCTACACCTTC	CATSSTTAGGGYTF
TRBV30	TRBJ2-1	-	TGTGCCTGGAGTGCCAGGACAGCCGTCAGCTCCTACAATGAGCAGTTCTTC	CAWSARTAVSSYNEQFF
TRBV10-1	TRBJ2-3	TRBD2	TGCGCCAGCAGTATAGGACTAGCGGGGGGAGGCACAGATACGCAGTATTTT	CASSIGLAGGGTDTQYF
TRBV13	TRBJ1-4	TRBD1	TGTGCCAGCAGCTTAGTTAAAGGGGGCACAACTAATGAAAAACTGTTTTTT	CASSLVKGGTTNEKLFF
TRBV9	TRBJ1-5	-	TGTGCCAGCAGCGTAGGGGACAATCATCAGCCCCAGCATTTT	CASSVGDNHQPQHF
TRBV7-9	TRBJ1-1	TRBD1	TGTGCCAGCAGCTCCCCGGACAGGGGCAACACTGAAGCTTTCTTT	CASSSPDRGNTEAFF
TRBV12-3/TRBV12-4	TRBJ2-3	-	TGTGCCAGCAGTTTGGGCAGTGGAGATACGCAGTATTTT	CASSLGSGDTQYF
TRBV2	TRBJ2-7	TRBD1	TGTGCCAGCAGTGAAATGTTGGGGACAGGGGTCGGCGAGCAGTACTTC	CASSEMLGTGVGEQYF
TRBV24-1	TRBJ2-7	TRBD2	TGTGCCACCAGTGATTGGGGTAGCGGGAGTAACGAGCAGTACTTC	CATSDWGSGSNEQYF
TRBV28	TRBJ2-7	TRBD1	TGTGCCAGCAGTTCCCCCCGACAGGGGGCGCCTGGCTACCTCTCATACGAGCAGTACTTC	CASSSPRQGAPGYLSYEQYF